A single sample gave rise to the 18 T cell receptor beta chains below, sequenced in a study of Ad26.COV2.S vaccination and SARS-CoV-2 variants. Sequencing was performed with immunoSEQ multiplex PCR; in TCRdb, only in-frame clones are kept and a portion is missing. The top ten hold roughly 15% of the sample, which has fewer than 100,000 clones, under 90% seen once. Source: peripheral blood, taken after recovery from COVID-19. These receptor sequences come from a human donor who had recovered from COVID-19.

The J gene is TRBJ1-3, the V gene TRBV15; no clear D. Germline loops: CDR1 LNHNV, CDR2 YYDKDF (reference sequence). CDR3 length: 14 amino acids. Deletions cut 1 base from V and 4 bases from J, with 8 bases between. CDR3 residues: CATSRGQIGNTIYF. CDR3 nucleotides: TGTGCCACCAGCAGAGGCCAGATAGGAAACACCATATATTTT.

CDR3: CASRKRGQNTEAFF. The CDR3 DNA follows: TGTGCCAGCAGAAAAAGGGGGCAGAACACTGAAGCTTTCTTT. V and J are TRBV11-2 and TRBJ1-1; TRBD1 aligns across 7 bases. The germline CDR1 and CDR2 sequences are SGHAT and FQNNGV. The CDR3 runs 14 residues. V shed 6 bases, J shed 1 base, and the junction held 5 bases outside the gene matches.

This clone came up a few times. The rearrangement joins TRBV7-3 to TRBJ2-2, with D tentatively TRBD1 (7 bases). The V end lost 5 bases, the J end lost 6 bases, and 16 bases lay between the germline ends. Germline V gene sequence: CDR1 SGHTA, CDR2 FQGTGA. This CDR3 has 15 amino acids. The CDR3 DNA sequence: TGTGCCAGCAGCCGTTCCAGGGGGGAATCCGGGGAGCTGTTTTTT. Translation: CASSRSRGESGELFF.

The gene calls are TRBV6-5 and TRBJ2-4, with TRBD2 matching over 8 bases. The CDR3 consists of 13 residues. Germline-derived CDR1 and CDR2 are MNHEY and SVGAGI. V trimming: 6 bases; J trimming: 10 bases; junction bases outside the gene matches: 8. The CDR3 protein is CASRPRREGIQYF. In nucleotides, the CDR3 is TGTGCCAGCAGGCCCCGTCGGGAGGGAATTCAGTACTTC.

The V and J genes are TRBV6-5 and TRBJ2-1, with no clear D. This CDR3 comprises 13 residues. Trimming pared 2 bases from V and 3 bases from J, leaving 5 bases between. CDR1 is MNHEY and CDR2 is SVGAGI in the germline V gene. The CDR3 DNA sequence: TGTGCCAGCAGTTACGGGCTCTACAATGAGCAGTTCTTC. Protein sequence: CASSYGLYNEQFF.

This chain connects TRBV7-2 to TRBJ1-1; no reliable D call. This CDR3 contains 17 residues. V lost 5 bases to trimming and J lost 0 bases, with 19 bases between them. CDR1 SGHTA and CDR2 FQGNSA come from the germline V gene. DNA of the CDR3: TGTGCCAGCAGCCCAAGAGTGGGCTTAGGGCTGAACACTGAAGCTTTCTTT. Its protein product is CASSPRVGLGLNTEAFF. The whole variable domain, filled in from reference TRBV7-2 and TRBJ1-1, reads GAGVSQSPSNKVTEKGKDVELRCDPISGHTALYWYRQSLGQGLEFLIYFQGNSAPDKSGLPSDRFSAERTGGSVSTLTIQRTQQEDSAVYLCASSPRVGLGLNTEAFFGQGTRLTVV.

This chain connects TRBV7-9 to TRBJ2-7; 9 positions match TRBD2. The CDR3 extends over 17 amino acids. Germline CDR1 is SEHNR and CDR2 is FQNEAQ (reference sequence). V shed 2 bases, J shed 6 bases, and the junction held 14 bases outside the gene matches. DNA for the CDR3: TGTGCCAGCAGCTTAACGAATAGCGGGAGTCCGAGGCGCGAGCAGTACTTC. Amino acid sequence: CASSLTNSGSPRREQYF.

This clone occurred a few times. The chain uses TRBV7-6 and TRBJ2-7; 16 bases are shared with TRBD2. The CDR3 is 18 amino acids. V shed 3 bases and J 2 bases; nucleotides not matched to a gene: 7. Germline V gene lookup returns CDR1 SGHVS and CDR2 FNYEAQ. The CDR3 loop is CASSFLGTSGRAPYEQYF. As DNA, the CDR3 is TGTGCCAGCAGCTTCCTTGGGACTAGCGGGAGGGCTCCCTACGAGCAGTACTTC.

The genes are TRBV7-9 and TRBJ2-7, with 11 positions matching TRBD2. Germline V gene data show CDR1 as SEHNR and CDR2 as FQNEAQ (reference sequence). After removal of 3 bases from V and 2 bases from J, the junction contained 3 bases not matched to a gene. The CDR3 is 15 residues long. The CDR3 spells CASSLTSGNTYEQYF. CDR3 sequence (DNA): TGTGCCAGCAGCTTGACTAGCGGGAATACCTACGAGCAGTACTTC.

The chain carries TRBV29-1 and TRBJ1-2; 7 bases agree with TRBD1. This CDR3 is 13 amino acids long. Germline V gene lookup returns CDR1 SQVTM and CDR2 ANQGSEA. The J segment lost 2 bases and the V segment lost 3 bases, leaving 3 bases of the junction unmatched. The CDR3 spells CSVDTTGNYGYTF. In nucleotides, the CDR3 is TGCAGCGTTGATACGACAGGGAACTATGGCTACACCTTC. Looking up the rest from reference TRBV29-1 and TRBJ1-2 gives the full variable domain: SAVISQKPSRDICQRGTSLTIQCQVDSQVTMMFWYRQQPGQSLTLIATANQGSEATYESGFVIDKFPISRPNLTFSTLTVSNMSPEDSSIYLCSVDTTGNYGYTFGSGTRLTVV.

The count of this clone is one. The V call is TRBV6-2 or TRBV6-3, the J call TRBJ2-2, with 10 bases aligning to TRBD1. V gave up 5 bases and J gave up 7 bases; unmatched junction bases: 7. Germline V gives CDR1 MNHEY, CDR2 SVGEGT. This CDR3 region has 15 residues. CDR3 DNA: TGTGCCAGCAGTCAGACAGGGGGCGCTGGCGGGGAGCTGTTTTTT. It is translated as CASSQTGGAGGELFF.

The CDR3, as DNA: TGTGCCAGCAGTGACCGCCGGGACAGGGGGAGGGAGCAGTACTTC. Protein sequence: CASSDRRDRGREQYF. V gene TRBV25-1 combines with J gene TRBJ2-7; 11 bases are shared with TRBD1. The CDR3 consists of 15 residues. CDR1 is MGHDK, CDR2 SYGVNS, per germline. The V and J ends lost 3 bases and 7 bases, in that order; junction bases with no gene match: 8.

Only one count was recorded for this clone. This chain joins TRBV7-7 and TRBJ2-6, with D possibly being TRBD1 (6 bases). Trimming stripped 6 bases from V and 0 bases from J, with 12 bases between. The CDR3 is 16 amino acids. Germline CDR1 is SSHAT and CDR2 is FNYEAQ (reference sequence). For the CDR3, the DNA is TGTGCCAGCAGGTTGACAGGATCCTCTGGGGCCAACGTCCTGACTTTC. Amino acid sequence: CASRLTGSSGANVLTF.

The CDR3 bases are TGTGCCAGCAGCCCTCACCTCGACAGATTCTATGGCTACACCTTC. Its protein product is CASSPHLDRFYGYTF. The rearrangement links TRBV7-2 to TRBJ1-2; maybe TRBD1 (5 bases). The ends were cut back, 5 bases at V and 4 bases at J, with 17 bases in the middle. CDR1 is SGHTA, CDR2 FQGNSA, per germline. The CDR3 has 15 amino acids.

This rearrangement joins TRBV6-2 or TRBV6-3 to TRBJ1-1; perhaps TRBD1 as D (6 bases). The CDR3 length is 14 residues. The V end lost 5 bases, the J end lost 1 base, and 11 bases lay between the germline ends. Germline CDR1 and CDR2: MNHEY and SVGEGT. The CDR3 DNA is TGTGCCAGCAGTACGGGACATCCGAACACTGAAGCTTTCTTT. As protein: CASSTGHPNTEAFF.

This clone has just a few counts. V gene TRBV27 combines with J gene TRBJ2-2; the D gene is possibly TRBD2 (6 bases). Germline V gene sequence: CDR1 MNHEY, CDR2 SMNVEV (reference sequence). Trimming left V 6 bases short and J 2 bases short, with 13 bases between. This CDR3 region has 15 residues. CDR3 loop: CASSPRDLNTGELFF. CDR3 nucleotides: TGTGCCAGCAGCCCACGGGACTTAAACACCGGGGAGCTGTTTTTT.

The rearrangement joins TRBV11-3 to TRBJ2-7; D possibly matches TRBD1 or TRBD2 (5 bases each). The CDR3 has 18 amino acids. Trimming cost V 3 bases and J 6 bases, with 27 bases left between them. Germline V gene lookup returns CDR1 SGHNT and CDR2 YENEEA. The CDR3 nucleotides read TGTGCCAGCAGCTTCTCTCAGGGTGGTCGGGATACGGAGAGCGAGCAGTACTTC. This encodes CASSFSQGGRDTESEQYF.

This chain connects TRBV25-1 to TRBJ1-6; D is unresolved. V dropped 4 bases and J dropped 7 bases, with 5 bases sitting between them. CDR3 length: 12 amino acids. The germline gives CDR1 MGHDK, CDR2 SYGVNS. The CDR3 nucleotides are TGTGCCAGCAGTGTGGGGAATTCACCCCTCCACTTT. Amino acids: CASSVGNSPLHF. The full variable domain, its missing parts supplied by reference TRBV25-1 and TRBJ1-6, is EADIYQTPRYLVIGTGKKITLECSQTMGHDKMYWYQQDPGMELHLIHYSYGVNSTEKGDLSSESTVSRIRTEHFPLTLESARPSHTSQYLCASSVGNSPLHFGNGTRLTVT.